The 3 T cell receptor beta chains listed next were all sequenced from one sample in a study of regulatory T cells in long-lasting Graves disease. Building the TCR beta libraries relied on iRepertoire HTBI primers, and CDR3 regions underwent Arm-PCR. TCRdb passed the multiplex PCR reads through MiXCR, listing each CDR3 protein once. The data show more than 300,000 distinct CDR3 sequences, with roughly 25% seen just once and about 27% held by the top ten. The time point is: persistent/refractory GD, antithyroid drugs over 5 years with positive TRAb. After RNA was extracted from PBMCs, the TCR library was made from it. Here the sequenced sample was peripheral blood mononuclear cells (PBMCs), taken when the disease was refractory, from a patient treated with antithyroid drugs. The receptors were sampled from a woman aged 40 to 50 with Graves disease.

Points on this clonotype: A much more abundant neighbour one base away suggests this may be a read error. This sequence joins TRBV2 and TRBJ2-7, with TRBD1 matching over 8 bases. Germline values: CDR1 SNHLY, CDR2 FYNNEI. V was clipped by 0 bases and J by 4 bases; unmatched bases: 5. The CDR3 is 15 residues long. The CDR3 nucleotides are TGTGCCAGCAGTGAAGCGACAGGGGAAAGGTACGAGCAGTACTTC. Translating it yields CASSEATGERYEQYF.

Written as DNA, the CDR3 is TGTGCCAGCAGCCCGGTCCACGGATACTCCTACGAGCAGTACTTC. It specifies CASSPVHGYSYEQYF. The chain combines TRBV7-9 with TRBJ2-7; D ambiguous. V shed 5 bases and J shed 0 bases, with 14 bases lying between them. There are 15 residues in the CDR3. CDR1 is SEHNR and CDR2 is FQNEAQ in the germline V gene (reference sequence).

Details on this clonotype: A read error may produce the germline difference seen at one junction end. This chain uses TRBV11-2 with TRBJ2-7; 9 bases align to TRBD1. Germline assignment: CDR1 SGHAT and CDR2 FQNNGV. The CDR3 is 18 amino acids. In DNA, the CDR3 is TGTGCCAGCAGCTCCTGGCTCGTTCCGGGACAGGGTTCCTACGAGCAGTGCTTC. It codes for CASSSWLVPGQGSYEQCF.